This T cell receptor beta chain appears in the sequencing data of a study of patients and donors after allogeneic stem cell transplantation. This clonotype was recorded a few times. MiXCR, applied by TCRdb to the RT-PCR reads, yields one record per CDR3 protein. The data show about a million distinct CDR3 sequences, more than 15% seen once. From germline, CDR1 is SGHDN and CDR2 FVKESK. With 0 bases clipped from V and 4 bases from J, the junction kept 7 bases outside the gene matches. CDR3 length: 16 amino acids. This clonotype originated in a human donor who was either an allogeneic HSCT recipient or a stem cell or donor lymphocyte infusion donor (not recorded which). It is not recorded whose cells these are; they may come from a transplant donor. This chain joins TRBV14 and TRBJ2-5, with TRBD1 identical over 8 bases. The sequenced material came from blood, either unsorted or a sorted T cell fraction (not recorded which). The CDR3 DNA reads TGTGCCAGCAGCCAAGATCCCCGGACAGGGTTAGAGACCCAGTACTTC. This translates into CASSQDPRTGLETQYF.